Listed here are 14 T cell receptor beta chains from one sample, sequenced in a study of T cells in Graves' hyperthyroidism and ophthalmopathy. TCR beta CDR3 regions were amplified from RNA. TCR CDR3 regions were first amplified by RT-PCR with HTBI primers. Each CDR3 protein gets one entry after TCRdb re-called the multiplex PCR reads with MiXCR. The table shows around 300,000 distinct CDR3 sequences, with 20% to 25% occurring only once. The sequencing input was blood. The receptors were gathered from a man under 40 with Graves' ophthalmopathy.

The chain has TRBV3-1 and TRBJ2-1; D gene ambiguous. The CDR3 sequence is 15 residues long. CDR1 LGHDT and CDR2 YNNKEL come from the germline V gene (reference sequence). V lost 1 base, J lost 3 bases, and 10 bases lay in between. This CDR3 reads CASSQGLGFYNEQFF. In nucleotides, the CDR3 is TGTGCCAGCAGCCAAGGGCTAGGGTTCTACAATGAGCAGTTCTTC.

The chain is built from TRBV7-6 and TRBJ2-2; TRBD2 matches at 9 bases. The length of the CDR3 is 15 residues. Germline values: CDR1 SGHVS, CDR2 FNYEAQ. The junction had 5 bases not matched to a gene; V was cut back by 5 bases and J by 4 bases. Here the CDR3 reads CASSPQLAGTGELFF. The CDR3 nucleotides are TGTGCCAGCAGCCCGCAACTAGCGGGCACCGGGGAGCTGTTTTTT.

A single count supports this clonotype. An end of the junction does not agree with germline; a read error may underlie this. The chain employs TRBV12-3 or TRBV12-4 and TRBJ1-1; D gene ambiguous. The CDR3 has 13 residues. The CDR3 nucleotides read TGTGCCAGCAGTTTATACACGAACACTGAAGCTCTCTTT. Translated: CASSLYTNTEALF.

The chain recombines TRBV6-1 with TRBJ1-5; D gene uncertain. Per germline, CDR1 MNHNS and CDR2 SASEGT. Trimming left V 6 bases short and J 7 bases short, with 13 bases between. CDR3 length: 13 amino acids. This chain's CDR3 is CASRLRQTQPQHF. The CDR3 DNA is TGTGCCAGCAGACTAAGGCAGACACAGCCCCAGCATTTT.

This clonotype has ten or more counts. The CDR3 is CASSWAGSGYEQYF. The CDR3 region has the DNA TGTGCCAGCAGTTGGGCAGGGAGCGGCTACGAGCAGTACTTC. This chain connects TRBV12-3 or TRBV12-4 to TRBJ2-7, with D possibly being TRBD1 or TRBD2 (5 bases each). This CDR3 is built from 14 residues. Deletions cut 4 bases from V and 3 bases from J, with 13 bases between.

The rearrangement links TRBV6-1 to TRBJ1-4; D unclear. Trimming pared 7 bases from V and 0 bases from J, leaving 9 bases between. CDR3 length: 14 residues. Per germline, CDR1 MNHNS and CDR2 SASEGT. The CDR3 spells CASISPATNEKLFF. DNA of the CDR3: TGTGCCAGCATTTCGCCTGCAACTAATGAAAAACTGTTTTTT.

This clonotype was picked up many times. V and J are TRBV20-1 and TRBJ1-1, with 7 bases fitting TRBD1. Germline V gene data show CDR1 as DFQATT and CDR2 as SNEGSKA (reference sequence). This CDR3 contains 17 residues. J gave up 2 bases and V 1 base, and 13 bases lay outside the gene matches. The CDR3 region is CSARALDRTLPNTEAFF. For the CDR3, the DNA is TGCAGTGCTAGAGCCTTGGACAGGACTCTACCTAACACTGAAGCTTTCTTT.

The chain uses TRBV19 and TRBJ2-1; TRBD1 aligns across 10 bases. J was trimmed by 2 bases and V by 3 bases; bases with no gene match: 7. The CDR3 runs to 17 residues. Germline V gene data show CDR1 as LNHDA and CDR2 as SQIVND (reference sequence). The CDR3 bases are TGTGCCAGTAGTATTAGTGGGGGACAGGGGCCCTACAATGAGCAGTTCTTC. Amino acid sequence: CASSISGGQGPYNEQFF.

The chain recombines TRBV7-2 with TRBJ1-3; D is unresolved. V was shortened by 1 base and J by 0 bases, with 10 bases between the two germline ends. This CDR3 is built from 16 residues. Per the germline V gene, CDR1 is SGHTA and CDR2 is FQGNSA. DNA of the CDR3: TGTGCCAGCAGCTTAGGACTTATCGGCTCTGGAAACACCATATATTTT. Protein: CASSLGLIGSGNTIYF.

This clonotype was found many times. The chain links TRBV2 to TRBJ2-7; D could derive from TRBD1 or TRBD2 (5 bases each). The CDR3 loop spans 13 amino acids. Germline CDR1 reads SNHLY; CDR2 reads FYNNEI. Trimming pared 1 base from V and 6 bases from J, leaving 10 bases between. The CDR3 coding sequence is TGTGCCAGCAGTGAAGGCCCGGGGACCGAGCAGTACTTC. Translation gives CASSEGPGTEQYF.

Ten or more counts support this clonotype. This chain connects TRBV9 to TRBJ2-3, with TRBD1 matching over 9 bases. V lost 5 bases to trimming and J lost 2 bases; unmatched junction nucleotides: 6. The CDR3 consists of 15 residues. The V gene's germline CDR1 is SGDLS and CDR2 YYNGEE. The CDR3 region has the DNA TGTGCCAGCAGTGCTGGGACAGGGATCACAGATACGCAGTATTTT. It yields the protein CASSAGTGITDTQYF.

In nucleotides, the CDR3 is TGTGCCATCAGTGATAGCGTCCTCACAGATACGCAGTATTTT. Its translation is CAISDSVLTDTQYF. The V gene is TRBV10-3, the J gene TRBJ2-3, with a weak D call TRBD2 (5 bases). In germline, CDR1 is ENHRY, CDR2 SYGVKD. CDR3 length: 14 amino acids. The V and J ends lost 3 bases and 2 bases respectively, with 9 bases between them.

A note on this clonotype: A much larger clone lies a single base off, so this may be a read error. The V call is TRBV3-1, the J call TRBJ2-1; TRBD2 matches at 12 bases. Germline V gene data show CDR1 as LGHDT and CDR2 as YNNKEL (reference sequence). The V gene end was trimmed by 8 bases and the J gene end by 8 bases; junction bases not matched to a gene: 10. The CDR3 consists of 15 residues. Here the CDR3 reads CASRGGTSGFDEQFF. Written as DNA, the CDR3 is TGTGCCAGCCGGGGGGGGACTAGCGGGTTTGATGAGCAGTTCTTC.

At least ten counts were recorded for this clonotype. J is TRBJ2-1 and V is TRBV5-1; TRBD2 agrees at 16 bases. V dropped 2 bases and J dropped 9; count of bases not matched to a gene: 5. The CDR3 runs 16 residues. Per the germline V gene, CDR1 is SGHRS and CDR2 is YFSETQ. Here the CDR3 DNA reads TGCGCCAGCAGCTTACAAGGGACTAGCGGGAGGGGTGAGCAGTTCTTC. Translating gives CASSLQGTSGRGEQFF. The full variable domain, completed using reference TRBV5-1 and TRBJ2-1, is KAGVTQTPRYLIKTRGQQVTLSCSPISGHRSVSWYQQTPGQGLQFLFEYFSETQRNKGNFPGRFSGRQFSNSRSEMNVSTLELGDSALYLCASSLQGTSGRGEQFFGPGTRLTVL.